This is a list of T cell receptor beta chains from one sample in a study of T cell repertoires in cytomegalovirus infection. TCRdb re-called the reads through MiXCR, storing one row per CDR3 protein. This sample has roughly 990,000 distinct CDR3 sequences, with roughly 30% found just once. No antigen has been identified for these receptors. The material sequenced was cultured CD8+ T cells from PBMCs, taken from culture after CMV antigen stimulation. Source of these receptors: a human donor in good health (CMV status not recorded). Some clones in this sample may be carry-over from other donors' samples. Each CDR3 is given with its conserved first and last residue. The order of the fields is CDR3 DNA, CDR3 protein, V gene, J gene, D gene, clone size. D genes are given only for firm matches. Size is omitted from some rows. Given values are once, few, many or a class for expanded clones.

CDR3nt: TGTGCCAGCAAGAACCCCGGGACAGGGGGCAATGGCTACACCTTC; CDR3aa: CASKNPGTGGNGYTF; v_gene: TRBV2; j_gene: TRBJ1-2; d_gene: TRBD1; abundance: few
CDR3nt: TGTGCCAGCAGTCCCCCCGCGACAGGAATGTTTTACGAGCAGTACTTC; CDR3aa: CASSPPATGMFYEQYF; v_gene: TRBV6-6; j_gene: TRBJ2-7; d_gene: NA; abundance: few
CDR3nt: TGTGCCAGCGGGTGGGGACAGGTGTTCTCTGGAAACACCATATATTTT; CDR3aa: CASGWGQVFSGNTIYF; v_gene: TRBV12-3/TRBV12-4; j_gene: TRBJ1-3; d_gene: TRBD1; abundance: NA
CDR3nt: TGTGCCAGCAGTTACGGATTCGGTACTGAAGCTTTCTTT; CDR3aa: CASSYGFGTEAFF; v_gene: TRBV6-5; j_gene: TRBJ1-1; d_gene: NA; abundance: NA
CDR3nt: TGTGCCAGCAGCCCGCCGGGACTTAACAATGAGCAGTTCTTC; CDR3aa: CASSPPGLNNEQFF; v_gene: TRBV7-6; j_gene: TRBJ2-1; d_gene: NA; abundance: few
CDR3nt: TGTGCCAGCAGCCCAAGGGGGTTTACTGAAGCTTTCTTT; CDR3aa: CASSPRGFTEAFF; v_gene: TRBV7-6; j_gene: TRBJ1-1; d_gene: NA; abundance: few
CDR3nt: TGTGCCAGCAGACGTTACTTTAGCGGGGGGGCGACCACCGGGGAGCTGTTTTTT; CDR3aa: CASRRYFSGGATTGELFF; v_gene: TRBV11-2; j_gene: TRBJ2-2; d_gene: TRBD2; abundance: NA
CDR3nt: TGTGCCAGCAGTGATACTAGCGGGGGCTTGTGGACAGATACGCAGTATTTT; CDR3aa: CASSDTSGGLWTDTQYF; v_gene: TRBV25-1; j_gene: TRBJ2-3; d_gene: TRBD2; abundance: few
CDR3nt: TGTGCCAGTACCGACTGGAGGGCGCAGTATTTT; CDR3aa: CASTDWRAQYF; v_gene: TRBV2; j_gene: TRBJ2-3; d_gene: NA; abundance: many
CDR3nt: TGTGCCAGCAGCTTAGATGGCGATGAGCAGTTCTTC; CDR3aa: CASSLDGDEQFF; v_gene: TRBV7-8; j_gene: TRBJ2-1; d_gene: NA; abundance: many
CDR3nt: TGCGCCAGCAGCCAACCGGGACAGGGGGCCGGGGAGCTGTTTTTT; CDR3aa: CASSQPGQGAGELFF; v_gene: TRBV4-1; j_gene: TRBJ2-2; d_gene: TRBD1; abundance: NA
CDR3nt: TGTGCCAGCAGTTACGAGACTGGGGACACTGAAGCTTTCTTT; CDR3aa: CASSYETGDTEAFF; v_gene: TRBV12-3/TRBV12-4; j_gene: TRBJ1-1; d_gene: NA; abundance: NA
CDR3nt: TGTGCCAGCAGCTTATTCCGGGACAGGGGACCCGGGGAGCTGTTTTTT; CDR3aa: CASSLFRDRGPGELFF; v_gene: TRBV7-6; j_gene: TRBJ2-2; d_gene: TRBD1; abundance: many
CDR3nt: TGTGCCAGCAGCTTCTCCGGCAGGTCGTCTGGAAACACCATATATTTT; CDR3aa: CASSFSGRSSGNTIYF; v_gene: TRBV7-9; j_gene: TRBJ1-3; d_gene: NA; abundance: many
CDR3nt: TGTGCCAGCAGCCTTGATACAGGGTTCCCCTCCTACGAGCAGTACTTC; CDR3aa: CASSLDTGFPSYEQYF; v_gene: TRBV7-6; j_gene: TRBJ2-7; d_gene: NA; abundance: few
CDR3nt: TGTGCCAGCAGTGTCTACAATGAGCAGTTCTTC; CDR3aa: CASSVYNEQFF; v_gene: TRBV27; j_gene: TRBJ2-1; d_gene: NA; abundance: many
CDR3nt: TGTGCCAGCAGCTTAATAGCCGGGACAGGGCGAGAGACCCAGTACTTC; CDR3aa: CASSLIAGTGRETQYF; v_gene: TRBV11-2; j_gene: TRBJ2-5; d_gene: TRBD1; abundance: few
CDR3nt: TGTGCCAGCAGCTTTAAACAGGGGGCGGCTGGAAACACCATATATTTT; CDR3aa: CASSFKQGAAGNTIYF; v_gene: TRBV7-6; j_gene: TRBJ1-3; d_gene: TRBD1; abundance: few
CDR3nt: TGTGCCAGCAGCTTAGAGCAGGGGCGTAATCAGCCCCAGCATTTT; CDR3aa: CASSLEQGRNQPQHF; v_gene: TRBV7-6; j_gene: TRBJ1-5; d_gene: NA; abundance: many
CDR3nt: TGTGCCAGCCACGCGGCGGGGGGCCCCGATGAGCAGTTCTTC; CDR3aa: CASHAAGGPDEQFF; v_gene: TRBV2; j_gene: TRBJ2-1; d_gene: TRBD2; abundance: many
CDR3nt: TGCGCCAGCAGCCAAGAGTGGCAGGGGGCATTCACTGAAGCTTTCTTT; CDR3aa: CASSQEWQGAFTEAFF; v_gene: TRBV4-1; j_gene: TRBJ1-1; d_gene: TRBD1; abundance: NA
CDR3nt: TGCAGCGTGGCACTCGCGGGGGGCCCATACCTCACAGATACGCAGTATTTT; CDR3aa: CSVALAGGPYLTDTQYF; v_gene: TRBV29-1; j_gene: TRBJ2-3; d_gene: TRBD2; abundance: few
CDR3nt: TGTGCCAGCAGCCCCGGGGGGGCCTATGGGCAGCCCCAGCATTTT; CDR3aa: CASSPGGAYGQPQHF; v_gene: TRBV9; j_gene: TRBJ1-5; d_gene: NA; abundance: NA
CDR3nt: TGTGCCAGCAGCCAAGATCGCGGCAGGCAACCCTATGGCTACACCTTC; CDR3aa: CASSQDRGRQPYGYTF; v_gene: TRBV14; j_gene: TRBJ1-2; d_gene: NA; abundance: few
CDR3nt: TGCAGCGTTACAGCAGGACGGACTGAAGCTTTCTTT; CDR3aa: CSVTAGRTEAFF; v_gene: TRBV29-1; j_gene: TRBJ1-1; d_gene: NA; abundance: many
CDR3nt: TGCGCCAGCAGCCAAGAAGGGCCCGCTGATGAAAAACTGTTTTTT; CDR3aa: CASSQEGPADEKLFF; v_gene: TRBV4-3; j_gene: TRBJ1-4; d_gene: NA; abundance: few
CDR3nt: TGTGCCAGCAGTTACGTCAGGGAGGACTATGGCTACACCTTC; CDR3aa: CASSYVREDYGYTF; v_gene: TRBV6-2/TRBV6-3; j_gene: TRBJ1-2; d_gene: NA; abundance: NA
CDR3nt: TGTGCCAGCAGCAGGACGCAGCAATCAGCCAAAAACATTCAGTACTTC; CDR3aa: CASSRTQQSAKNIQYF; v_gene: TRBV3-1; j_gene: TRBJ2-4; d_gene: NA; abundance: NA
CDR3nt: TGTGCCAGCAGTTACCTGAGGGCCGCCGGGGAGCTGTTTTTT; CDR3aa: CASSYLRAAGELFF; v_gene: TRBV6-6; j_gene: TRBJ2-2; d_gene: NA; abundance: NA
CDR3nt: TGTGCCACCAGTGACGCTAGGGCAGATACGCAGTATTTT; CDR3aa: CATSDARADTQYF; v_gene: TRBV24-1; j_gene: TRBJ2-3; d_gene: NA; abundance: NA
CDR3nt: TGCAGTGCTAGGGACAGGTCCTACGTTGAGCAGTTCTTC; CDR3aa: CSARDRSYVEQFF; v_gene: TRBV20-1; j_gene: TRBJ2-1; d_gene: TRBD1; abundance: NA
CDR3nt: TGTGCCAGCAGTTACTCGACCGGGGGGCTCACCGGGGAGCTGTTTTTT; CDR3aa: CASSYSTGGLTGELFF; v_gene: TRBV6-5; j_gene: TRBJ2-2; d_gene: NA; abundance: few
CDR3nt: TGTGCCAGCAGTGGTCATACCCCCCCGGGACAGGACCTGACTTACTATGGCTACACCTTC; CDR3aa: CASSGHTPPGQDLTYYGYTF; v_gene: TRBV2; j_gene: TRBJ1-2; d_gene: TRBD1; abundance: few
CDR3nt: TGTGCCAGCAGTGAACAGGGGTTGAACACTGAAGCTTTCTTT; CDR3aa: CASSEQGLNTEAFF; v_gene: TRBV7-6; j_gene: TRBJ1-1; d_gene: TRBD1; abundance: NA
CDR3nt: TGTGCCAGCAGCCCAGACGGGTTCTCTGGAAACACCATATATTTT; CDR3aa: CASSPDGFSGNTIYF; v_gene: TRBV12-3/TRBV12-4; j_gene: TRBJ1-3; d_gene: NA; abundance: many
CDR3nt: TGTGCCAGCAGCTTAGGGGGGGACAACGGGGGCAAAAACATTCAGTACTTC; CDR3aa: CASSLGGDNGGKNIQYF; v_gene: TRBV7-9; j_gene: TRBJ2-4; d_gene: NA; abundance: NA
CDR3nt: TGTGCCACCAGCGAAGATGGTTACGAGCAGTACTTC; CDR3aa: CATSEDGYEQYF; v_gene: TRBV15; j_gene: TRBJ2-7; d_gene: NA; abundance: few
CDR3nt: TGTGCCAGCAGTCCGGACAGGGTTAACACCGGGGAGCTGTTTTTT; CDR3aa: CASSPDRVNTGELFF; v_gene: TRBV27; j_gene: TRBJ2-2; d_gene: TRBD1; abundance: few
CDR3nt: TGTGCCAGCAGCTTAGAGGGTCTACGACCACCCCTCCACTTT; CDR3aa: CASSLEGLRPPLHF; v_gene: TRBV7-6; j_gene: TRBJ1-6; d_gene: NA; abundance: many
CDR3nt: TGTGCCAGCAGCCCGGGGTTTCTCTCTGGAAACACCATATATTTT; CDR3aa: CASSPGFLSGNTIYF; v_gene: TRBV5-4; j_gene: TRBJ1-3; d_gene: NA; abundance: few
CDR3nt: TGTGCCAGCAGTTTAGGGGGACAGCCAGCAACTAATGGAAAACTGTTTTTT; CDR3aa: CASSLGGQPATNGKLFF; v_gene: TRBV12-3/TRBV12-4; j_gene: TRBJ1-4; d_gene: TRBD1; abundance: NA
CDR3nt: TGTGCCAGCAGTTTCCCGGGGGACAGCAGCACCGGGGAGCTGTTTTTT; CDR3aa: CASSFPGDSSTGELFF; v_gene: TRBV12-3/TRBV12-4; j_gene: TRBJ2-2; d_gene: NA; abundance: NA
CDR3nt: TGCGCCAGCAGCCAAGATCCGGGAGGGGGTGACACTGAAGCTTTCTTT; CDR3aa: CASSQDPGGGDTEAFF; v_gene: TRBV4-1; j_gene: TRBJ1-1; d_gene: NA; abundance: NA
CDR3nt: TGTGCCAGCACCCTTTCGGGGGGGCGATACAATGAGCAGTTCTTC; CDR3aa: CASTLSGGRYNEQFF; v_gene: TRBV7-2; j_gene: TRBJ2-1; d_gene: TRBD2; abundance: many
CDR3nt: TGTGCCAGCAGTGAAGCGCGAGGGGGGGCGGATGGCTACACCTTC; CDR3aa: CASSEARGGADGYTF; v_gene: TRBV6-1; j_gene: TRBJ1-2; d_gene: NA; abundance: NA
CDR3nt: TGTGCCAGCAGACCACTCGGGGCGGGGACGCAGTATTTT; CDR3aa: CASRPLGAGTQYF; v_gene: TRBV12-3/TRBV12-4; j_gene: TRBJ2-3; d_gene: NA; abundance: NA
CDR3nt: TGTGCCAGCAGCACCGGACGGACTTCCACCTACGAGCAGTACTTC; CDR3aa: CASSTGRTSTYEQYF; v_gene: TRBV13; j_gene: TRBJ2-7; d_gene: NA; abundance: NA
CDR3nt: TGCAGCGTTTGGGGAGCAGATACGCAGTATTTT; CDR3aa: CSVWGADTQYF; v_gene: TRBV29-1; j_gene: TRBJ2-3; d_gene: NA; abundance: NA
CDR3nt: TGTGCCAGCAGTTACTCGGCATCGCGACTTAATGAAAAACTGTTTTTT; CDR3aa: CASSYSASRLNEKLFF; v_gene: TRBV6-5; j_gene: TRBJ1-4; d_gene: NA; abundance: NA
CDR3nt: TGTGCCAGCAGCGCGGACAGTAACTATGGCTACACCTTC; CDR3aa: CASSADSNYGYTF; v_gene: TRBV5-6; j_gene: TRBJ1-2; d_gene: NA; abundance: few
CDR3nt: TGTGCCAGCAGCAATCATAGCAATCAGCCCCAGCATTTT; CDR3aa: CASSNHSNQPQHF; v_gene: TRBV27; j_gene: TRBJ1-5; d_gene: NA; abundance: few